This T cell receptor (beta chain) was profiled in a study of blood T cell repertoires in COVID-19. Overall study: Material from acute and convalescent COVID-19 was sourced from the United States, Italy and Spain. Sources were T cells, B-cell-depleted T cells, or PBMCs; the material itself was cDNA or gDNA.

Trimming cost V 6 bases and J 2 bases; bases outside gene matches: 17. This CDR3 contains 19 residues. From germline, CDR1 is ENHRY and CDR2 SYGVKD. Per the original data handling: Reference gene primer amplification gave estimated nucleated cell counts. Measured with immunoSEQ multiplex PCR; TCRdb has only the in-frame clones, and not every one. V and J calls and clone size come straight from that table; D and trimming were deduced from the DNA. The sample records approximately 200,000 clones, 70% to 90% being singletons. This TCR derives from a woman over 75 with acute or convalescent COVID-19. The sample was peripheral blood. The chain recombines TRBV10-3 with TRBJ1-3, with 9 bases aligning to TRBD1. The CDR3 reads CAIRITGTGSLSPGNTIYF. CDR3 bases: TGTGCCATCAGGATAACCGGGACAGGGAGTTTGAGTCCTGGAAACACCATATATTTT.